These 11 T cell receptor beta chains share one sample of origin, sequenced in a study of cytomegalovirus exposure and HLA in healthy donors. With 60 Vbeta and 13 Jbeta primers, the PCR was carried out. This table comes from immunoSEQ multiplex PCR, and its TCRdb copy is limited to in-frame clones, with some not included. Found here are 150,000 to 200,000 clones, around three quarters of them singletons; the top ten hold about 1.9%. Sequencing was performed on PBMCs. The source of these receptors is a woman in her 30s in good health and CMV-seropositive.

The J gene is TRBJ1-2, the V gene TRBV5-1; possible D gene TRBD1, 5 bases. V was clipped by 0 bases and J by 5 bases, with 26 bases between them. Germline CDR1 reads SGHRS; CDR2 reads YFSETQ. This CDR3 contains 19 residues. The CDR3 sequence: CASSLEGGPGTAGEYGYTF. Written as DNA, the CDR3 is TGCGCCAGCAGCTTGGAGGGAGGACCCGGGACGGCCGGAGAATATGGCTACACCTTC. Full variable domain (outside the CDR3, taken from reference TRBV5-1 and TRBJ1-2): KAGVTQTPRYLIKTRGQQVTLSCSPISGHRSVSWYQQTPGQGLQFLFEYFSETQRNKGNFPGRFSGRQFSNSRSEMNVSTLELGDSALYLCASSLEGGPGTAGEYGYTFGSGTRLTVV.

The chain combines TRBV27 with TRBJ1-1; 8 bases align to TRBD1. Trimming took 6 bases from V and 2 from J; bases not matched to a gene: 5. CDR1 is MNHEY and CDR2 is SMNVEV in the germline V gene (reference sequence). The CDR3 length is 14 residues. The CDR3 DNA sequence: TGTGCCAGCAGCTATGACAGGGGAAACACTGAAGCTTTCTTT. Translation: CASSYDRGNTEAFF.

The CDR3 region has the DNA TGCGCCAGCAGCCCCATGGGTTGGGTACTAGCGAACTACGAGCAGTACTTC. Amino acid sequence: CASSPMGWVLANYEQYF. V gene TRBV5-1 combines with J gene TRBJ2-7; 7 bases fit TRBD2. The CDR3 totals 17 residues. V was pared by 4 bases and J by 3 bases, with 16 bases of the junction left unmatched. The germline CDR1 and CDR2 sequences are SGHRS and YFSETQ. Using reference TRBV5-1 and TRBJ2-7 for the parts outside the CDR3, the full variable domain is KAGVTQTPRYLIKTRGQQVTLSCSPISGHRSVSWYQQTPGQGLQFLFEYFSETQRNKGNFPGRFSGRQFSNSRSEMNVSTLELGDSALYLCASSPMGWVLANYEQYFGPGTRLTVT.

The genes are TRBV10-3 and TRBJ1-5; D is perhaps TRBD1 (5 bases). Trimming left V 0 bases short and J 5 bases short, with 32 bases between. The germline V gene encodes CDR1 ENHRY and CDR2 SYGVKD. The CDR3 loop spans 22 amino acids. The CDR3 DNA is TGTGCCATCAGTGAGTCGTGGCTATTGTCCGTCCTTGCGGGACCGACTTATCAGCCCCAGCATTTT. This sequence encodes CAISESWLLSVLAGPTYQPQHF.

The genes are TRBV5-1 and TRBJ2-7; 7 bases are a match to TRBD1. This CDR3 has 14 residues. The V segment lost 0 bases and the J segment 4 bases; nucleotides outside the gene matches: 4. Germline lookup yields CDR1 SGHRS and CDR2 YFSETQ. The CDR3 nucleotides are TGCGCCAGCAGCTTGGATACAGGGGATTACGAGCAGTACTTC. It encodes CASSLDTGDYEQYF. Full variable domain (missing parts from reference TRBV5-1 and TRBJ2-7): KAGVTQTPRYLIKTRGQQVTLSCSPISGHRSVSWYQQTPGQGLQFLFEYFSETQRNKGNFPGRFSGRQFSNSRSEMNVSTLELGDSALYLCASSLDTGDYEQYFGPGTRLTVT.

The CDR3 region is CASTHLQVSGANVLTF. The CDR3 DNA sequence: TGTGCCAGCACCCACCTACAGGTCTCTGGGGCCAACGTCCTGACTTTC. The J gene is TRBJ2-6, the V gene TRBV5-4, with a weak D call TRBD1 (5 bases). Germline CDR1 reads SGHNT; CDR2 reads YYREEE (reference sequence). V was clipped by 6 bases and J by 0 bases, with 13 bases between them. The CDR3 consists of 16 residues. The full variable domain, with the rest looked up from reference TRBV5-4 and TRBJ2-6, is ETGVTQSPTHLIKTRGQQVTLRCSSQSGHNTVSWYQQALGQGPQFIFQYYREEENGRGNFPPRFSGLQFPNYSSELNVNALELDDSALYLCASTHLQVSGANVLTFGAGSRLTVL.

V is TRBV5-6 and J is TRBJ2-6, with a weak D call TRBD1 (6 bases). V was trimmed by 2 bases and J by 1 base, leaving 16 bases between them. This CDR3 spans 18 amino acids. Germline CDR1 and CDR2: SGHDT and YYEEEE. CDR3 loop: CASSFWDISSSGANVLTF. CDR3 DNA sequence: TGTGCCAGCAGCTTTTGGGACATAAGTTCGTCTGGGGCCAACGTCCTGACTTTC.

The chain combines TRBV4-3 with TRBJ1-3, with D hard to call. The length of the CDR3 is 13 residues. Germline CDR1 reads LGHNA; CDR2 reads YSLEER. Trimming removed 6 bases from V and 4 bases from J, with 10 bases in between. CDR3 coding DNA: TGCGCCAGCAGTTCCTCCCCCGGAAACACCATATATTTT. Its translation is CASSSSPGNTIYF.

The V call is TRBV15, the J call TRBJ2-5; 12 nucleotides align to TRBD2. V was pared by 5 bases and J by 4 bases, with 8 bases of the junction left unmatched. CDR1 is LNHNV and CDR2 is YYDKDF in the germline V gene (reference sequence). The CDR3 totals 16 residues. CDR3 sequence reads: CATSPSGRALGETQYF. The CDR3 region has the DNA TGTGCCACCAGCCCTAGCGGGAGGGCCCTCGGAGAGACCCAGTACTTC.

J is TRBJ2-1 and V is TRBV27, with D perhaps matching TRBD2 (6 bases). The CDR3 has 16 residues. Trimming left V 6 bases short and J 4 bases short, with 19 bases between. The germline V gene has CDR1 MNHEY and CDR2 SMNVEV (reference sequence). CDR3 protein: CASRHLRRATYNEQFF. The CDR3 DNA is TGTGCCAGCAGACACTTAAGGAGGGCAACGTACAATGAGCAGTTCTTC.

The V call is TRBV28, the J call TRBJ1-2; 7 bases fit TRBD1. The germline gives CDR1 MDHEN, CDR2 SYDVKM. The CDR3 has 15 residues. Trimming removed 6 bases from V and 2 bases from J; junction bases left unmatched: 9. CDR3: CASSPATGANYGYTF. CDR3 DNA sequence: TGTGCCAGCAGCCCAGCTACAGGGGCAAACTATGGCTACACCTTC.